One sample yielded the 14 T cell receptor beta chains listed below, sequenced in a study of CD8 T cells in ankylosing spondylitis. For these receptors, no antigen is known. TCRdb recomputed calls from the 5' RACE reads with MiXCR, one row per CDR3 protein. The data contain a few hundred thousand distinct CDR3 sequences, under 25% of them singletons. Overall study findings and caveats: It appeared that ankylosing spondylitis blood was characterized by a TCR beta motif of 8 or 9 highly homologous variants.

The sample taken for sequencing was blood, either unsorted or a sorted T cell fraction (not recorded which). The receptors were sampled from a male donor with ankylosing spondylitis.

This clonotype was picked up a small number of times. The rearrangement links TRBV5-1 to TRBJ1-1; unclear D gene. CDR3 length: 13 amino acids. Trimming took 1 base from V and 7 from J, leaving 11 bases between them. Germline V gene sequence: CDR1 SGHRS, CDR2 YFSETQ. CDR3 in DNA: TGCGCCAGCAGCTTGCCCGGCCGTAGTGAAGCTTTCTTT. Protein product: CASSLPGRSEAFF.

The rearrangement links TRBV5-6 to TRBJ2-7; TRBD1 agrees at 8 bases. The CDR3 totals 13 residues. Germline loops: CDR1 SGHDT, CDR2 YYEEEE. J gave up 5 bases and V 3 bases, and 4 bases lay outside the gene matches. The CDR3 nucleotides are TGTGCCAGCAGCTGGCAGGGGGCCCACGAGCAGTACTTC. Its translation: CASSWQGAHEQYF.

The CDR3 protein is CASRKPSGRASEQFF. The CDR3 coding sequence is TGTGCCAGCAGAAAGCCAAGCGGGAGGGCCTCTGAGCAGTTCTTC. This chain connects TRBV6-1 to TRBJ2-1; 10 bases map to TRBD2. V shed 6 bases and J 9 bases; nucleotides not matched to a gene: 11. This CDR3 spans 15 amino acids. Looked up from germline, CDR1 is MNHNS and CDR2 is SASEGT.

The chain uses TRBV28 and TRBJ2-2; D ambiguous. The germline V and J ends were trimmed by 11 bases and 6 bases, with 16 bases remaining between them. CDR3 length: 13 amino acids. Germline assignment: CDR1 MDHEN and CDR2 SYDVKM. The CDR3 is CAAWAGLAGELFF. CDR3 in DNA: TGTGCCGCCTGGGCTGGGCTCGCCGGGGAGCTGTTTTTT.

This sequence joins TRBV5-1 and TRBJ2-5; possible D gene TRBD2, 6 bases. The CDR3 is made up of 14 amino acids. The germline gives CDR1 SGHRS, CDR2 YFSETQ. The ends were cut back, 0 bases at V and 3 bases at J, with 9 bases in the middle. CDR3 nucleotide sequence: TGCGCCAGCAGCTTGGTGGCGGGAAAAGAGACCCAGTACTTC. Translated, it gives CASSLVAGKETQYF.

This sequence joins TRBV11-2 and TRBJ2-3, with TRBD2 as a possible D gene (5 bases). This CDR3 contains 16 residues. The V gene's germline CDR1 is SGHAT and CDR2 FQNNGV. Trimming took 2 bases from V and 2 from J, leaving 14 bases between them. For the CDR3, the DNA is TGTGCCAGCAGCTTAATAGCGCAGACTTTCACAGATACGCAGTATTTT. It yields the protein CASSLIAQTFTDTQYF.

This clonotype occurred a few times. This chain uses TRBV24-1 with TRBJ2-1; 8 bases align to TRBD2. V was clipped by 8 bases and J by 0 bases; unmatched bases: 5. The CDR3 totals 15 residues. Germline assignment: CDR1 KGHDR and CDR2 SFDVKD. CDR3 in amino acids: CATTQLADSYNEQFF. CDR3 nucleotides: TGTGCCACCACCCAACTAGCGGACTCCTACAATGAGCAGTTCTTC.

The chain employs TRBV2 and TRBJ2-3; weak D call: TRBD1 (5 bases). The CDR3 is 14 amino acids. Germline V gene sequence: CDR1 SNHLY, CDR2 FYNNEI. V lost 2 bases, J lost 7 bases, and 13 bases lay in between. For the CDR3, the DNA is TGTGCCAGCAGTGAATTGCAGGGCGGCCATACGCAGTATTTT. It is translated as CASSELQGGHTQYF.

This chain links TRBV7-9 with TRBJ2-6; possibly TRBD1 or TRBD2 for D (6 bases each). Germline CDR1 is SEHNR and CDR2 is FQNEAQ (reference sequence). The CDR3 is made up of 16 amino acids. V was cut by 7 bases and J by 3 bases, with 16 bases left in between. The CDR3 bases are TGTGCCAGCACCCAATCGGGGGCTGGTGGGGCCAACGTCCTGACTTTC. This translates into CASTQSGAGGANVLTF.

The V gene is TRBV19, the J gene TRBJ1-5, with TRBD1 as a possible D gene (6 bases). Germline values: CDR1 LNHDA, CDR2 SQIVND (reference sequence). Between the trimmed V and J ends, which lost 4 bases and 7 bases, there was a span of 20 bases. This CDR3 comprises 16 residues. CDR3 DNA: TGTGCCAGTAGTACCCAGGGAAACAGGGACGGGCAGCCCCAGCATTTT. As protein: CASSTQGNRDGQPQHF.

In this sample, this clonotype turned up a few times. The DNA of the CDR3 is TGTGCTAGTGGTTTGGAGACAAACAGGGGTCAAAATGAGCAGTTCTTC. Translating gives CASGLETNRGQNEQFF. This chain links TRBV12-5 with TRBJ2-1, with TRBD1 matching 7 bases. The junction had 10 bases not matched to a gene; V was cut back by 1 base and J by 7 bases. The CDR3 spans 16 residues. Per germline, CDR1 LGHNT and CDR2 FRNRAP.

The V and J genes are TRBV29-1 and TRBJ1-5; D is undetermined. The germline V and J ends were trimmed by 5 bases and 1 base, with 9 bases remaining between them. Germline lookup yields CDR1 SQVTM and CDR2 ANQGSEA. The CDR3 covers 13 residues. CDR3 in DNA: TGCAGCGTTAAGGCGACCAGCAATCAGCCCCAGCATTTT. Its translation is CSVKATSNQPQHF.

This chain joins TRBV5-5 and TRBJ2-2, with 7 bases fitting TRBD1. The V and J ends lost 4 bases and 2 bases, in that order; junction bases with no gene match: 8. CDR1 and CDR2 from the germline V gene are SGHKS and YYEKEE (reference sequence). The CDR3 has 16 amino acids. CDR3 in DNA: TGTGCCAGCAGCCCGGCAGGGGGTTATAACACCGGGGAGCTGTTTTTT. Its protein is CASSPAGGYNTGELFF.

This clonotype was seen at least ten times. The V and J genes are TRBV12-3 or TRBV12-4 and TRBJ2-1; no reliable D call. Trimming left V 7 bases short and J 6 bases short, with 7 bases between. The CDR3 runs to 11 residues. CDR3 in DNA: TGTGCCAGCACGGCAGTCAATGAGCAGTTCTTC. Translation: CASTAVNEQFF.